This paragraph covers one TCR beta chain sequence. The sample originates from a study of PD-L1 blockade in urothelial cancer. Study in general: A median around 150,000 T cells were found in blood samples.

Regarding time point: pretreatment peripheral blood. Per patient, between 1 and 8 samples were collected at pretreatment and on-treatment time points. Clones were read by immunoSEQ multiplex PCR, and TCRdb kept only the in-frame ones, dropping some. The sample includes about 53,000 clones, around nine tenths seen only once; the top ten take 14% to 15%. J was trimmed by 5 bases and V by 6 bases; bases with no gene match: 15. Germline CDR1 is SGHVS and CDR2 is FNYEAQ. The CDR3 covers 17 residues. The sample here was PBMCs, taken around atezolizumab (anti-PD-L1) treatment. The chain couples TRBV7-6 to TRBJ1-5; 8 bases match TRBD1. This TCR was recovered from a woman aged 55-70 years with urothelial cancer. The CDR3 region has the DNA TGTGCCAGCAGTCTAGATATTGCAGGGGGCGGTTATCAGCCCCAGCATTTT. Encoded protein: CASSLDIAGGGYQPQHF.